This is a list of T cell receptor beta chains from one sample in a study of shared clonotypes between healthy human individuals. Libraries were prepared by immunoSEQ multiplex PCR; TCRdb keeps only in-frame clonotypes and omits some of them. The sample carries millions of clones, approximately 95% recorded once. Specimen: naive CD8+ T cells sorted from blood. The source is a man between 18 and 35 years old in good health. Both conserved end residues are part of each CDR3.

CDR3,length,V,J
CASSYGPNEQFF,12,TRBV6-5,TRBJ2-1
CASSKEVEDRAQTNEKLFF,19,TRBV11-3,TRBJ1-4
CASSLSTGELFF,12,TRBV5-6,TRBJ2-2
CASSEYAGLNYGYTF,15,TRBV25-1,TRBJ1-2
CASGPGDNQPQHF,13,TRBV2,TRBJ1-5
CASTFLLAGGKETQYF,16,TRBV5-6,TRBJ2-5
CASSLDYSSYNEQFF,15,TRBV5-1,TRBJ2-1
CASSLTSGADTQYF,14,TRBV5-1,TRBJ2-3
CASSEPPPFLNTEAFF,16,TRBV6-1,TRBJ1-1
CASSWGLAGGTGELFF,16,TRBV13,TRBJ2-2
CASSQGQGRTYEQYF,15,TRBV7-2,TRBJ2-7
CASSFGQEITDTQYF,15,TRBV5-4,TRBJ2-3
CSAIDLGADTEAFF,14,TRBV29-1,TRBJ1-1
CASSSGGSYEQYF,13,TRBV19,TRBJ2-7
CASSLTENYGYTF,13,TRBV6-5,TRBJ1-2
CASRTGGSSYNEQFF,15,TRBV19,TRBJ2-1
CASSPSWGRVSYEQYF,16,TRBV27,TRBJ2-7
CASSFGLAGAYEQYF,15,TRBV5-1,TRBJ2-7
CASSLIYGGLDQPQHF,16,TRBV28,TRBJ1-5
CASSVGGAGGDNEQFF,16,TRBV9,TRBJ2-1
CASSFEGYTDTQYF,14,TRBV7-6,TRBJ2-3
CASSEIGEMTDTQYF,15,TRBV6-1,TRBJ2-3
CASSYGTPADTQYF,14,TRBV6-6,TRBJ2-3
CASSPGTAMNTEAFF,15,TRBV14,TRBJ1-1
CASSFRTGDYGYTF,14,TRBV13,TRBJ1-2
CATSRVKGAGTGELFF,16,TRBV15,TRBJ2-2
CASRLLRDKTDTQYF,15,TRBV28,TRBJ2-3
CASSQVPGPRDEAFF,15,TRBV4-1,TRBJ1-1
CASSSGTSGTDTQYF,15,TRBV19,TRBJ2-3
CASSLSLNTEAFF,13,TRBV7-3,TRBJ1-1
CASSLGEGGSYEQYF,15,TRBV27,TRBJ2-7
CASSISVTVRHEKLFF,16,TRBV19,TRBJ1-4
CASSLGLNRDLNEQYF,16,TRBV5-1,TRBJ2-7
CASSTRDSGRMVEQYF,16,TRBV19,TRBJ2-7
CASSLRGPFNNEQFF,15,TRBV11-1,TRBJ2-1
CASRRGETQYF,11,TRBV7-9,TRBJ2-5
CASSLDTGRADEQYF,15,TRBV5-1,TRBJ2-7
CASSVALNTEAFF,13,TRBV9,TRBJ1-1
CASSLYTSGGYNEQFF,16,TRBV7-6,TRBJ2-1
CASSDSGADAGYDYTF,16,TRBV7-3,TRBJ1-2
CASSSSIEETQYF,13,TRBV5-4,TRBJ2-5
CASSEGTIEGPYEQYF,16,TRBV6-1,TRBJ2-7
CASSQDISYEQYF,13,TRBV4-3,TRBJ2-7
CASSPNGGIEQYF,13,TRBV14,TRBJ2-7
CASSPGLNTGELFF,14,TRBV5-6,TRBJ2-2
CASSERAGHQSSYNSPLHF,19,TRBV6-1,TRBJ1-6
CASSILGSGTYEQYF,15,TRBV19,TRBJ2-7
CASSGTVNEKLFF,13,TRBV2,TRBJ1-4
CASSPIRDRDPSGANVLTF,19,TRBV7-2,TRBJ2-6
CASSLGFGAGFYEQYF,16,TRBV7-2,TRBJ2-7
CASSPRTGVGPYNEQFF,17,TRBV18,TRBJ2-1
CASSQESRGPNIQYF,15,TRBV4-1,TRBJ2-4
CASSSAGRTAFYEQYF,16,TRBV7-9,TRBJ2-7
CASSIDGEETQYF,13,TRBV19,TRBJ2-5
CASSPTGYEQYF,12,TRBV7-9,TRBJ2-7
CASSYSSAGINYGYTF,16,TRBV6-5,TRBJ1-2